This TCR beta chain comes out of a study of T cell responses to AZD1222 COVID-19 vaccine. The study pooled second doses at about 4 or about 12 weeks. Here immunoSEQ multiplex PCR was the method, and the copy in TCRdb shows in-frame clones only, minus some. This table has tens of thousands of clones, about nine tenths appearing once. The sequencing here drew on peripheral blood, taken 28 days after the second AZD1222 dose. The receptor comes from an adult who received the AZD1222 COVID-19 vaccine.

The CDR3 region has the DNA TGTGCCAGCAGCCCCGACACGACTGAACAGTTCTTC. Translated: CASSPDTTEQFF. The V and J genes are TRBV2 and TRBJ2-1; no clear D. Germline CDR1 SNHLY, CDR2 FYNNEI. The CDR3 is 12 amino acids. Trimming stripped 6 bases from V and 13 bases from J, with 16 bases between.